This passage covers 15 T cell receptor beta chains from one sample sequenced in a study of T cells after yellow fever vaccination. TCRdb recomputed calls from the 5' RACE reads with MiXCR, one row per CDR3 protein. The sample contains hundreds of thousands of distinct CDR3 sequences, around 13% of which appear only once. The input for sequencing was CD4+ T cells sorted from PBMCs, taken 15 days after the yellow fever booster vaccination. The source is a man between 18 and 35 years old who received the YFV17D yellow fever vaccine.

This clonotype was recorded many times. The V gene is TRBV4-3, the J gene TRBJ1-1; the D gene is possibly TRBD1 (6 bases). V lost 4 bases and J lost 6, with 15 bases in between. Germline V gene sequence: CDR1 LGHNA, CDR2 YSLEER. CDR3 length equals 14 residues. CDR3 residues: CASSRDTGFSEAFF. CDR3 coding DNA: TGCGCCAGCAGCCGAGATACAGGGTTCTCTGAAGCTTTCTTT.

This clonotype was seen a single time. V and J are TRBV7-2 and TRBJ2-5, with D perhaps TRBD2 (5 bases). The germline V and J ends were trimmed by 2 bases and 1 base, with 8 bases remaining between them. The CDR3 covers 14 residues. Germline V gene data show CDR1 as SGHTA and CDR2 as FQGNSA. The CDR3 sequence is CASSLNLAQETQYF. CDR3 in DNA: TGTGCCAGCAGCTTAAATCTAGCCCAAGAGACCCAGTACTTC.

The chain carries TRBV2 and TRBJ2-5; D is unresolved. Germline assignment: CDR1 SNHLY and CDR2 FYNNEI. The CDR3 is 13 amino acids. Trimming removed 8 bases at V and 0 bases at J, with 10 bases between. The CDR3 nucleotides read TGTGCCAGCCTTCTTTCGTACCAAGAGACCCAGTACTTC. It translates to CASLLSYQETQYF. The full variable domain, in which reference TRBV2 and TRBJ2-5 provide the parts outside the CDR3, is EPEVTQTPSHQVTQMGQEVILRCVPISNHLYFYWYRQILGQKVEFLVSFYNNEISEKSEIFDDQFSVERPDGSNFTLKIRSTKLEDSAMYFCASLLSYQETQYFGPGTRLLVL.

Worth noting for this clonotype: No conserved phenylalanine or tryptophan is present at the end of the CDR3, so a read error is the likely explanation. The gene calls are TRBV5-1 and TRBJ1-6; no clear D gene. Germline CDR1 SGHRS, CDR2 YFSETQ. The CDR3 totals 14 residues. The ends were cut back, 1 base at V and 7 bases at J, with 9 bases in the middle. Written as DNA, the CDR3 is TGCGCCAGCAGCTTGTGGGGTGGGAATTCACCCCTCCACTCT. Translating it yields CASSLWGGNSPLHS.

The chain links TRBV5-1 to TRBJ2-2; TRBD1 matches 7 bases. CDR1 is SGHRS and CDR2 is YFSETQ in the germline V gene. The CDR3 has 17 amino acids. V lost 0 bases, J lost 7 bases, and 12 bases stayed unmatched. The CDR3 region has the DNA TGCGCCAGCAGCTTGGCCCCGACAGGGCGCGCCGTCGGGGAGCTGTTTTTT. It yields the protein CASSLAPTGRAVGELFF.

The chain has TRBV18 and TRBJ1-1, with D maybe TRBD1 (6 bases). Trimming took off 3 bases at V and 5 bases at J, with 10 bases between the two ends. The germline V gene encodes CDR1 KGHSH and CDR2 LQKENI. The CDR3 runs 13 residues. As DNA, the CDR3 is TGTGCCAGCTCACCGACAGGTCAAACTGAAGCTTTCTTT. Amino acids: CASSPTGQTEAFF.

In this sample, this clonotype turned up many times. The chain joins TRBV3-1 to TRBJ1-6, with D tentatively TRBD1 (5 bases). V dropped 0 bases and J dropped 0 bases, with 12 bases sitting between them. From germline, CDR1 is LGHDT and CDR2 YNNKEL (reference sequence). The CDR3 has 18 amino acids. CDR3 nucleotides: TGTGCCAGCAGCCAAGATCTAGGGGCTAGCTCCTATAATTCACCCCTCCACTTT. It translates to CASSQDLGASSYNSPLHF.

V is TRBV29-1 and J is TRBJ1-1, with D maybe TRBD1 (5 bases). There are 10 residues in the CDR3. Germline V gene data show CDR1 as SQVTM and CDR2 as ANQGSEA. The ends were cut back, 7 bases at V and 6 bases at J, with 9 bases in the middle. For the CDR3, the DNA is TGCAGCGCGGGGGGGGCTGAAGCTTTCTTT. Translated, it gives CSAGGAEAFF.

V gene TRBV6-5 combines with J gene TRBJ1-1; weak D call: TRBD1 (6 bases). V lost 0 bases and J lost 3, with 20 bases in between. The germline V gene encodes CDR1 MNHEY and CDR2 SVGAGI. This CDR3 is 18 amino acids long. CDR3 in amino acids: CASSYSGFRGAVYTEAFF. The DNA of the CDR3 is TGTGCCAGCAGTTACTCTGGGTTTCGGGGGGCGGTTTACACTGAAGCTTTCTTT.

The rearrangement links TRBV29-1 to TRBJ2-2, with 7 nucleotides matching TRBD1. CDR3 length: 15 amino acids. V shed 6 bases and J 7 bases; nucleotides not matched to a gene: 14. Germline CDR1 and CDR2: SQVTM and ANQGSEA. In DNA, the CDR3 is TGCAGCGTCGTGGACAGGAGAAACGCCCGCGGGGAGCTGTTTTTT. Protein sequence: CSVVDRRNARGELFF.

This clonotype was detected only a few times. The genes are TRBV5-1 and TRBJ2-7, with 9 bases identical to TRBD1. Unmatched junction bases numbered 5, after V lost 4 bases and J lost 6 bases. CDR3 length: 13 amino acids. Germline assignment: CDR1 SGHRS and CDR2 YFSETQ. The CDR3 sequence is CASSLGQGSEQYV. CDR3 sequence (DNA): TGCGCCAGCAGCCTGGGACAGGGCTCCGAGCAGTACGTC.

This clonotype was seen ten or more times. This rearrangement joins TRBV15 to TRBJ2-1; D not resolved. Germline V lookup: CDR1 LNHNV, CDR2 YYDKDF (reference sequence). The CDR3 is 12 residues long. V lost 0 bases, J lost 8 bases, and 5 bases lay in between. This chain's CDR3 is CATSRDSDEQFF. The CDR3 DNA follows: TGTGCCACCAGCAGAGATTCGGATGAGCAGTTCTTC.

This clonotype was counted between two and nine times. The rearrangement joins TRBV12-3 or TRBV12-4 to TRBJ2-5; D unclear. The CDR3 covers 14 residues. Trimming took off 3 bases at V and 0 bases at J, with 8 bases between the two ends. The CDR3, as DNA: TGTGCCAGCAGTTTCGGTCAGTACCAAGAGACCCAGTACTTC. Translation: CASSFGQYQETQYF.

This clonotype showed up many times. The genes are TRBV28 and TRBJ2-1, with D possibly matching TRBD1 (5 bases). Per the germline V gene, CDR1 is MDHEN and CDR2 is SYDVKM. The CDR3 extends over 15 amino acids. Trimming shortened V by 3 bases and J by 6 bases, and 15 bases separated the two germline ends. The CDR3 region has the DNA TGTGCCAGCAGTTTCGCGCTTGGGGCAGTCAATGAGCAGTTCTTC. Protein product: CASSFALGAVNEQFF.

This rearrangement joins TRBV12-3 or TRBV12-4 to TRBJ2-1; possible D gene TRBD2, 6 bases. This CDR3 spans 12 amino acids. V was pared by 6 bases and J by 13 bases, with 16 bases between. CDR3 nucleotide sequence: TGTGCCAGCAGCACGATGTGGGACTTCCAGTTCTTC. Amino acid sequence: CASSTMWDFQFF.